The T cell receptor beta chain under discussion was sequenced for a study of CD8+CD57+ T cells in acquired aplastic anemia. Study-wide background: The study obtained an average of about 3.2 ug of DNA from sorted CD4+ and CD8+ cells. Average CD4+ read depth in healthy donors was approximately 11 million reads. Study-wide results and limits: Controls did not differ significantly from patients in CD8+ Simpson's diversity. Comparison of patients with controls identified 25 to 35 shared CD8+ CDR3 sequences.

The V gene lost 0 bases and the J gene lost 3 bases, with 10 bases spanning the gap. Germline CDR1 is SGDLS and CDR2 is YYNGEE. The CDR3 sequence is 14 residues long. Concerning this clonotype: Antigen specificity is unknown.

Using genomic DNA as the template, TCR beta VDJ and CDR3 profiling was carried out. MiXCR was run by TCRdb on the reads, yielding one entry per CDR3 protein. The table records around 180,000 distinct CDR3 sequences, 55% to 80% of them present only once. Source material: sorted CD4+, CD8+, or CD8+CD57+ T cells (not recorded which) from PBMCs. The genes are TRBV9 and TRBJ2-7, with D possibly being TRBD1 (5 bases). The source is a human donor in good health. The CDR3 DNA is TGTGCCAGCAGCGTAGGTTCCAGGGACTACGAGCAGTACTTC. Translated: CASSVGSRDYEQYF.